This section outlines one T cell receptor (beta chain) sequence together with its context. What it binds is not known. The repertoire was sequenced with immunoSEQ multiplex PCR; TCRdb's copy has only in-frame clones and lacks some. This table holds roughly 52,000 clones, 70% found once. This sample is drawn from a study of vaccination effects on CD4 cells after COVID-19. The length of the CDR3 is 17 residues. After removal of 1 base from V and 0 bases from J, the junction contained 4 bases not matched to a gene. Germline values: CDR1 SGHDT, CDR2 YYEEEE. Sequencing in the ViraFEST assay came after antigen-specific CD4+ T cells had been expanded with viral peptide pools, which were used to stimulate PBMC. At the end of over 8 days of culture, CD4+ T cells were isolated. The study found no prior SARS-CoV-2 infection in the vaccine recipients, who tested negative for nucleocapsid antibodies. With around 10 ug/ml peptides and about 9.2 IU/ml IL-2, a few million PBMC per well were cultured.

This TCR derives from a human donor who received a COVID-19 vaccine. Sequenced material: CD4+ T cells from PBMCs cultured with SARS-CoV-2 spike peptides, taken before COVID-19 vaccination. The chain combines TRBV5-6 with TRBJ2-6; TRBD2 matches at 7 bases. DNA for the CDR3: TGTGCCAGCAGCTTGCGCGGGAGTTACTCTGGGGCCAACGTCCTGACTTTC. Amino acid sequence: CASSLRGSYSGANVLTF.